This TCR beta chain stems from a study of cytomegalovirus exposure and HLA in healthy donors. This clone has a single count. Its specificity is unknown. The PCR contained 60 Vbeta and 13 Jbeta primers. Authors' data handling: In a later analysis, the count reached tens of millions of unique TCR beta chains, with 9 million to 11 million shared. Profiling relied on immunoSEQ multiplex PCR, and the TCRdb table lists in-frame clones only, not all of them. From that table come the V and J calls and clone size; the DNA was used to work out D and trimming. The sample comprises about 170,000 clones, roughly two thirds of which are singletons, and roughly 5.2% rests with the top ten. Healthy individuals who donated bone marrow served as the donors. Regarding the study as a whole: In a later analysis, V- and J-gene trimming of beta chains associated with a DCLRE1C missense variant, replicated independently. Presence/absence analyses assumed roughly uniform sequencing depth across donors, which may not hold.

Looked up from germline, CDR1 is LNHNV and CDR2 is YYDKDF (reference sequence). The CDR3 runs to 14 residues. V dropped 5 bases and J dropped 7; count of bases not matched to a gene: 7. The source of this sequence is a woman under 30 in good health and CMV-seropositive. Sequencing was carried out using PBMCs. The genes are TRBV15 and TRBJ2-2; 7 nucleotides line up with TRBD1. The CDR3 region has the DNA TGTGCCACCAGCGTGAAGGGGGCGGGCGGGGAGCTGTTTTTT. This sequence encodes CATSVKGAGGELFF.